This is a list of T cell receptor beta chains from one sample in a study of blood T cells in healthy people across ages. TCRdb reanalysed the 5' RACE reads using MiXCR and keeps one entry per CDR3 protein. The sample has over a million distinct CDR3 sequences; around 42% are singletons. Sequencing was performed on blood. All receptors come from a woman between 18 and 29 years old in good health. Both conserved end residues are part of each CDR3. D genes are given only for firm matches. Expanded clones are given a class, and other clones once, few, many or no size at all.

d_gene	abundance	j_gene	v_gene	len	CDR3nt	CDR3aa
-	-	TRBJ2-3	TRBV11-2	13	TGTGCCAGCAGCTGGACCAGAACAGATACGCAGTATTTT	CASSWTRTDTQYF
-	few	TRBJ2-2	TRBV25-1	13	TGTGCCAGCAGTGAATTTGGGACCGGGGAGCTGTTTTTT	CASSEFGTGELFF
-	few	TRBJ1-5	TRBV7-2	14	TGTGCCAGCAGCATTGCAGGGATGGATCAGCCCCAGCATTTT	CASSIAGMDQPQHF
-	-	TRBJ1-5	TRBV6-5	16	TGTGCCAGCAGTTATGGGGGACAATTTAGCAATCAGCCCCAGCATTTT	CASSYGGQFSNQPQHF
-	-	TRBJ2-3	TRBV18	13	TGTGCCAGCTCACAGGACCACACAGATACGCAGTATTTT	CASSQDHTDTQYF
TRBD1	few	TRBJ2-5	TRBV5-5	15	TGTGCCAGCAGCTACGTCGGACAGGGGGCAAGGGAGCAGTACTTC	CASSYVGQGAREQYF
TRBD1	few	TRBJ1-6	TRBV29-1	14	TGCAGCGTTTTAACGGGACAGGATAATTCACCCCTCCACTTT	CSVLTGQDNSPLHF
TRBD1	few	TRBJ2-3	TRBV9	15	TGTGCCAGCAGCGAGACAGGGCTAAGCACAGATACGCAGTATTTT	CASSETGLSTDTQYF
-	-	TRBJ2-5	TRBV7-2	15	TGTGCCAGCAGCCTAGACTCCCGCAATAGGGGGACCCAGTACTTC	CASSLDSRNRGTQYF
-	-	TRBJ1-1	TRBV20-1	13	TGCAGTGCTAGGGGGGGGGCGAACACTGAAGCTTTCTTT	CSARGGANTEAFF
-	once	TRBJ2-1	TRBV11-2	17	TGTGCCAGCAGCCCCCGCCCCGCGACGGGGAGTGGGTCTGAGCAGTTCTTC	CASSPRPATGSGSEQFF
-	-	TRBJ1-1	TRBV5-1	17	TGCGCCAGCAGCTTGACGGGACGGAGGGCGACGAACACTGAAGCTTTCTTT	CASSLTGRRATNTEAFF
-	-	TRBJ2-7	TRBV7-2	13	TGTGCCAGCAGCGCAGGGTTACCCTACGAGCAGTACTTC	CASSAGLPYEQYF
-	once	TRBJ2-5	TRBV29-1	14	TGCAGCGTTGAAGATCCGGACAGATGGGAGACCCAGTACTTC	CSVEDPDRWETQYF
-	-	TRBJ1-2	TRBV12-3/TRBV12-4	15	TGTGCCAGCACCATGACAGGAACTCTCAACTATGGCTACACCTTC	CASTMTGTLNYGYTF
TRBD2	-	TRBJ2-3	TRBV20-1	15	TGCAGTGCTAGGGCTAGCGGGGGGGCCTCGTATACGCAGTATTTT	CSARASGGASYTQYF
-	-	TRBJ2-7	TRBV6-1	15	TGTGCCAGCAGTACCAACGGGGAGGTCTCCTACGAGCAGTACTTC	CASSTNGEVSYEQYF
TRBD1	-	TRBJ1-2	TRBV7-9	16	TGTGCCAGCAGCTTAAGGGACGCAGGGGGAAAGGGTGGCTACACCTTC	CASSLRDAGGKGGYTF
-	once	TRBJ2-7	TRBV4-1	14	TGCGCCTGCAGCCAAAACACAGCAGGGGTCGAGCAGTACTTC	CACSQNTAGVEQYF
TRBD1	-	TRBJ2-4	TRBV9	14	TGTGCCAGCAGCGTAGGGGTGACAGGGGACATTCAGTACTTC	CASSVGVTGDIQYF
TRBD1	few	TRBJ1-2	TRBV4-1	15	TGCGCCAGCAGCCAAGGTTTGGGACAGGGATATGGCTACACCTTC	CASSQGLGQGYGYTF
-	-	TRBJ1-4	TRBV6-6	16	TGTGCCAGCAGTCCGGGGGACGGCGGTTCGAGTGAAAAACTGTTTTTT	CASSPGDGGSSEKLFF
TRBD2	-	TRBJ2-4	TRBV9	16	TGTGCCAGCAGCGTAGGCTTAGCGGGAGTTCCCGACATTCAGTACTTC	CASSVGLAGVPDIQYF
TRBD1	-	TRBJ1-1	TRBV4-1	16	TGCGCCAGCAGCCAAGAGGGCACAGGGGCTAACCCTGAAGCTTTCTTT	CASSQEGTGANPEAFF
-	few	TRBJ2-2	TRBV29-1	11	TGCAGCGTCTCGACGGGCGGGGAGCTGTTTTTT	CSVSTGGELFF
-	few	TRBJ2-1	TRBV7-8	15	TGTGCCAGCAGCTTAACCCGGGACGCCCACAATGAGCAGTTCTTC	CASSLTRDAHNEQFF
-	-	TRBJ2-5	TRBV12-3/TRBV12-4	14	TGTGCCAGCAGTCCTGACTCGGGGTGGGAGACCCAGTACTTC	CASSPDSGWETQYF